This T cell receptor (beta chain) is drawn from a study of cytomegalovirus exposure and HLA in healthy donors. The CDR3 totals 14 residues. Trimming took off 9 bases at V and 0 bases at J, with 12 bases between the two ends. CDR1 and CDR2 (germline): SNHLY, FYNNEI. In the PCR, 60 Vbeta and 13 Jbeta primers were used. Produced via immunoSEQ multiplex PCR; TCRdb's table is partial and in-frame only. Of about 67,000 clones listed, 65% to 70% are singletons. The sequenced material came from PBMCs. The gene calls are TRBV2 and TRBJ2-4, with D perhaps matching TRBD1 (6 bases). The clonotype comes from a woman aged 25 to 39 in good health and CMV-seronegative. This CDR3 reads CASTGTLAKNIQYF. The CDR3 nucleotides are TGTGCCAGTACGGGGACACTAGCCAAAAACATTCAGTACTTC. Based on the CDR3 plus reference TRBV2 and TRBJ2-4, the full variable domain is EPEVTQTPSHQVTQMGQEVILRCVPISNHLYFYWYRQILGQKVEFLVSFYNNEISEKSEIFDDQFSVERPDGSNFTLKIRSTKLEDSAMYFCASTGTLAKNIQYFGAGTRLSVL.